A selection of T cell receptor beta chains follows, all from one sample in a study of vaccination effects on CD4 cells after COVID-19. Produced via immunoSEQ multiplex PCR; TCRdb's table is partial and in-frame only. This table holds 65,000 to 90,000 clones, under 85% found once. No antigen has been identified for these receptors. This specimen was CD4+ T cells from PBMCs cultured with HCoV-NL63 spike peptides, taken before COVID-19 vaccination. The receptors come from a human donor who received a COVID-19 vaccine. Each CDR3 is given with its conserved first and last residue. D genes are given only for firm matches. A row's size may be missing; if present it is once, few, many or a size class.

TGTGCCAGCAGCCGGATCGACAGAGAAGCTTTCTTT CASSRIDREAFF TRBJ1-1 . TRBV3-1/TRBV3-2 .
TGCAGCGTTGATTTTAACTATGGCTACACCTTC CSVDFNYGYTF TRBJ1-2 . TRBV29-1 .
TGTGCCAGCTCACCACCCGCAGCCTTTGTGAACACTGAAGCTTTCTTT CASSPPAAFVNTEAFF TRBJ1-1 . TRBV18 .
TGTGCCAGCAGCTTAGTTCGGCTAGCTCAGTTCTTC CASSLVRLAQFF TRBJ2-1 . TRBV7-2 .
TGTGCCAGCAGCCCTCAAAGGGGGCAACCTACGCAGTATTTT CASSPQRGQPTQYF TRBJ2-3 . TRBV7-2 TRBD1
TGCGCCAGCAGTCAATCCAGGGACACCGGGACAGAAGGAAACACCATATATTTT CASSQSRDTGTEGNTIYF TRBJ1-3 . TRBV23-1 TRBD1
TGCAGTGCTAGTAGGGACAAGTACAATGAGCAGTTCTTC CSASRDKYNEQFF TRBJ2-1 once TRBV20-1 .
TGTGCCTGGAAGAAACCGGGTAACTATGGCTACACCTTC CAWKKPGNYGYTF TRBJ1-2 few TRBV30 .
TGTGCCAGCAGCCAAGATTTGACAGGTGCCTACAATGAGCAGTTCTTC CASSQDLTGAYNEQFF TRBJ2-1 once TRBV4-2 .
TGTGCCACCAGTGGTCCCCCCGGGACCGGAAGCTCCTACAATGAGCAGTTCTTC CATSGPPGTGSSYNEQFF TRBJ2-1 . TRBV24-1 .
TGTGCCAGTAGTTTCCGGGGTAGCGGGGTTTACAATGAGCAGTTCTTC CASSFRGSGVYNEQFF TRBJ2-1 . TRBV19 TRBD2
TGCAGCGTCGTTCTACTTTGGGGGTCGCCTGGCTACACCTTC CSVVLLWGSPGYTF TRBJ1-2 . TRBV29-1 .
TGTGCCAGCTCACCACGGGTTGATTGGGACAGCAATCAGCCCCAGCATTTT CASSPRVDWDSNQPQHF TRBJ1-5 . TRBV18 .
TGTGCCTGGAGGTACTCGAGGGAAGCTTTCTTT CAWRYSREAFF TRBJ1-1 . TRBV30 .
TGTGCCAGCAGCCCCGACCAGCCGGGATGGGCAGATACGCAGTATTTT CASSPDQPGWADTQYF TRBJ2-3 . TRBV3-1/TRBV3-2 .
TGTGCCAGCAGCAACCCGGGGGGGACAGGGGGAGAGCAGTTCTTC CASSNPGGTGGEQFF TRBJ2-1 . TRBV11-3 TRBD1
TGTGCCAGCAGCCCCCGGGCGGGACAGAGATCTTATGGCTACACCTTC CASSPRAGQRSYGYTF TRBJ1-2 . TRBV6-2/TRBV6-3 TRBD1